These 22 T cell receptor beta chains originate from one sample sequenced in a study of CD8 T cells in Susac syndrome. RNA, at roughly 0.45 to 1 ug, was reverse transcribed with random hexamers. MiXCR, run by TCRdb on the immunoSEQ multiplex PCR reads, gives a single entry per CDR3 protein. The sample records 95,000 to 150,000 distinct CDR3 sequences, roughly 95% being singletons. Sequencing used CD4+ T cells from PBMCs. Receptors originate from a human donor with Susac syndrome.

The rearrangement uses TRBV30 and TRBJ1-5; TRBD1 matches 8 bases. V shed 2 bases and J 5 bases; nucleotides not matched to a gene: 8. Germline assignment: CDR1 GTSNPN and CDR2 SVGIG (reference sequence). The CDR3 runs 15 residues. CDR3 amino acids: CAWSPPGTGYQPQHF. CDR3 DNA sequence: TGTGCCTGGAGTCCCCCTGGGACAGGATATCAGCCCCAGCATTTT.

The chain has TRBV5-1 and TRBJ2-6, with D unclear. The germline V gene encodes CDR1 SGHRS and CDR2 YFSETQ. With 3 bases removed from V and 4 bases from J, the gap between germline ends came to 14 bases. This CDR3 spans 16 amino acids. The CDR3 DNA reads TGCGCCAGCAGCTGGCTTCAGGATACCGGGGCCAACGTCCTGACTTTC. Its protein product is CASSWLQDTGANVLTF.

This chain joins TRBV30 and TRBJ1-4, with D unclear. The CDR3 has 14 residues. V was trimmed by 0 bases and J by 7 bases, leaving 12 bases between them. Germline V CDR1 and CDR2: GTSNPN, SVGIG (reference sequence). The CDR3 loop is CAWSVSGGGEKLFF. The CDR3 bases are TGTGCCTGGAGTGTATCAGGAGGAGGTGAAAAACTGTTTTTT. Using reference TRBV30 and TRBJ1-4 for the parts outside the CDR3, the full variable domain is SQTIHQWPATLVQPVGSPLSLECTVEGTSNPNLYWYRQAAGRGLQLLFYSVGIGQISSEVPQNLSASRPQDRQFILSSKKLLLSDSGFYLCAWSVSGGGEKLFFGSGTQLSVL.

This rearrangement joins TRBV20-1 to TRBJ1-2; a possible D gene is TRBD1 (5 bases). The CDR3 length is 13 residues. V shed 3 bases and J shed 6 bases, with 14 bases lying between them. Germline V CDR1 and CDR2: DFQATT, SNEGSKA (reference sequence). The CDR3 is CSASPVGADGYTF. In nucleotides, the CDR3 is TGCAGTGCTAGTCCAGTTGGGGCCGATGGCTACACCTTC.

This sequence joins TRBV5-1 and TRBJ2-6; the D is unclear. Trimming took 3 bases from V and 1 from J, leaving 11 bases between them. Germline CDR1 is SGHRS and CDR2 is YFSETQ. This CDR3 contains 16 residues. CDR3 region: CASSWSVLSGANVLTF. Written as DNA, the CDR3 is TGCGCCAGCAGCTGGTCAGTGCTGTCTGGGGCCAACGTCCTGACTTTC.

The chain carries TRBV29-1 and TRBJ1-4; 11 bases align to TRBD1. This CDR3 has 14 amino acids. The germline V gene encodes CDR1 SQVTM and CDR2 ANQGSEA. J lost 8 bases, V lost 6 bases, and 8 bases had no gene match. The CDR3 here is CSVKGQGAGEKLFF. In DNA, the CDR3 is TGCAGCGTCAAAGGACAGGGGGCTGGAGAAAAACTGTTTTTT.

J is TRBJ2-7 and V is TRBV4-3; D is uncertain. CDR3 size: 15 residues. Germline V CDR1 and CDR2: LGHNA, YSLEER. V was trimmed by 0 bases and J by 2 bases, leaving 11 bases between them. The DNA for the CDR3 is TGCGCCAGCAGCCAAGATCACGGCCGAGCCTACGAGCAGTACTTC. Amino acid sequence: CASSQDHGRAYEQYF.

The chain uses TRBV29-1 and TRBJ1-1; TRBD1 matches at 7 bases. J lost 6 bases, V lost 4 bases, and 8 bases had no gene match. This CDR3 is 13 amino acids long. From germline, CDR1 is SQVTM and CDR2 ANQGSEA. The DNA for the CDR3 is TGCAGCGTTGGAAGGACAGGAATTCCTGAAGCTTTCTTT. This sequence encodes CSVGRTGIPEAFF.

This rearrangement joins TRBV5-1 to TRBJ2-3; 7 nucleotides match TRBD2. The CDR3 extends over 15 amino acids. Trimming at V came to 4 bases and at J to 2 bases, leaving 7 bases not matched to a gene. The germline V gene has CDR1 SGHRS and CDR2 YFSETQ. The CDR3 spells CASSAAGTTTDTQYF. CDR3 DNA: TGCGCCAGCAGCGCCGCCGGGACTACCACAGATACGCAGTATTTT. Full variable domain (missing parts from reference TRBV5-1 and TRBJ2-3): KAGVTQTPRYLIKTRGQQVTLSCSPISGHRSVSWYQQTPGQGLQFLFEYFSETQRNKGNFPGRFSGRQFSNSRSEMNVSTLELGDSALYLCASSAAGTTTDTQYFGPGTRLTVL.

The chain recombines TRBV24-1 with TRBJ2-3, with 9 bases fitting TRBD1. The CDR3 sequence is 15 residues long. The trim removed 3 bases at V and 6 bases at J, leaving 6 bases unmatched. The germline gives CDR1 KGHDR, CDR2 SFDVKD. The CDR3 nucleotides are TGTGCCACCAGTGATACAGGGGGCGGTACGGATACGCAGTATTTT. This gives the protein CATSDTGGGTDTQYF.

This rearrangement joins TRBV9 to TRBJ1-3, with D hard to call. Germline V gives CDR1 SGDLS, CDR2 YYNGEE. Trimming pared 0 bases from V and 4 bases from J, leaving 5 bases between. This CDR3 contains 13 residues. CDR3 bases: TGTGCCAGCAGCGTAGATGTCGGAAACACCATATATTTT. Encoded protein: CASSVDVGNTIYF.

This clonotype was seen once. The chain links TRBV4-3 to TRBJ2-6; possibly TRBD1 for D (5 bases). The ends were cut back, 0 bases at V and 2 bases at J, with 8 bases in the middle. This CDR3 spans 16 amino acids. The germline V gene has CDR1 LGHNA and CDR2 YSLEER. Here the CDR3 reads CASSQDVRAGANVLTF. The DNA for the CDR3 is TGCGCCAGCAGCCAAGATGTCAGGGCTGGGGCCAACGTCCTGACTTTC.

The chain has TRBV20-1 and TRBJ2-3, with D perhaps matching TRBD2 (5 bases). V was pared by 7 bases and J by 0 bases, with 11 bases between. CDR1 DFQATT and CDR2 SNEGSKA come from the germline V gene (reference sequence). The CDR3 extends over 13 amino acids. The CDR3 loop reads CSGLGGSTDTQYF. The CDR3 DNA follows: TGCAGTGGACTGGGCGGGAGCACAGATACGCAGTATTTT.

The chain is built from TRBV27 and TRBJ1-2; D call uncertain. Deletions cut 4 bases from V and 8 bases from J, with 11 bases between. Germline CDR1 and CDR2: MNHEY and SMNVEV (reference sequence). The CDR3 is 12 residues long. This chain's CDR3 is CASSSPREGYTF. The CDR3 DNA sequence: TGTGCCAGCAGTTCCCCTAGGGAAGGCTACACCTTC.

Worth noting for this clonotype: The DNA is omitted, as the CDR3 cannot be located on it reliably, and the CDR3 follows TCRdb's listing. This chain joins TRBV6-5 and TRBJ1-5. Termini included, the CDR3 measures 15 amino acids. Germline V CDR1 and CDR2: MNHEY, SVGAGI. CDR3 protein: CASSSSAFGNQPQHF.

This chain joins TRBV30 and TRBJ2-1; TRBD2 aligns across 8 bases. CDR1 is GTSNPN and CDR2 is SVGIG in the germline V gene (reference sequence). After removal of 1 base from V and 4 bases from J, the junction contained 9 bases not matched to a gene. The CDR3 length is 16 residues. For the CDR3, the DNA is TGTGCCTGGAGTGGAACGACTAGCGAAAAGTACAATGAGCAGTTCTTC. As protein: CAWSGTTSEKYNEQFF. The entire variable domain, with the rest obtained from reference TRBV30 and TRBJ2-1, is as follows: SQTIHQWPATLVQPVGSPLSLECTVEGTSNPNLYWYRQAAGRGLQLLFYSVGIGQISSEVPQNLSASRPQDRQFILSSKKLLLSDSGFYLCAWSGTTSEKYNEQFFGPGTRLTVL.

The V call is TRBV14, the J call TRBJ2-1; D might be TRBD2 (5 bases). Trimming cost V 1 base and J 0 bases, with 13 bases left between them. The CDR3 runs to 17 residues. The germline gives CDR1 SGHDN, CDR2 FVKESK. CDR3 residues: CASSQAPSPNSYNEQFF. As DNA, the CDR3 is TGTGCCAGCAGCCAAGCTCCTAGCCCTAACTCCTACAATGAGCAGTTCTTC.

This chain joins TRBV18 and TRBJ1-1; D remains ambiguous. Germline CDR1 and CDR2: KGHSH and LQKENI. With 1 base removed from V and 5 bases from J, the gap between germline ends came to 5 bases. The CDR3 contains 12 residues. CDR3 DNA: TGTGCCAGCTCACCACGGGAAACTGAAGCTTTCTTT. It encodes CASSPRETEAFF.

V gene TRBV5-1 combines with J gene TRBJ1-5, with D possibly matching TRBD1 (6 bases). The germline gives CDR1 SGHRS, CDR2 YFSETQ. The V end was cut by 0 bases, the J end by 10 bases, with 14 bases between. The CDR3 is 14 residues long. CDR3 protein: CASSLEAGAHPQHF. In DNA, the CDR3 is TGCGCCAGCAGCTTGGAGGCAGGGGCCCATCCCCAGCATTTT.

This sequence joins TRBV20-1 and TRBJ2-1; the D is unclear. The V end was cut by 4 bases, the J end by 6 bases, with 13 bases between. CDR1 DFQATT and CDR2 SNEGSKA come from the germline V gene (reference sequence). The CDR3 runs 13 residues. CDR3: CSATQSLLNEQFF. The CDR3 DNA follows: TGCAGTGCTACACAATCGTTACTCAATGAGCAGTTCTTC.

This rearrangement joins TRBV3-1 to TRBJ1-1; D may be TRBD1 (6 bases). Trimming stripped 0 bases from V and 0 bases from J, with 14 bases between. The CDR3 length is 17 residues. In germline, CDR1 is LGHDT, CDR2 YNNKEL (reference sequence). In nucleotides, the CDR3 is TGTGCCAGCAGCCAAGACCTTACAGGGAACCTGAACACTGAAGCTTTCTTT. This codes for CASSQDLTGNLNTEAFF.

The V gene is TRBV6-1, the J gene TRBJ1-1; D is perhaps TRBD1 (6 bases). The CDR3 sequence is 16 residues long. V was pared by 7 bases and J by 2 bases, with 20 bases between. Germline-derived CDR1 and CDR2 are MNHNS and SASEGT. This chain's CDR3 is CASTSLKLGGNTEAFF. CDR3 sequence (DNA): TGTGCCAGCACCTCTTTAAAGCTGGGGGGCAACACTGAAGCTTTCTTT.